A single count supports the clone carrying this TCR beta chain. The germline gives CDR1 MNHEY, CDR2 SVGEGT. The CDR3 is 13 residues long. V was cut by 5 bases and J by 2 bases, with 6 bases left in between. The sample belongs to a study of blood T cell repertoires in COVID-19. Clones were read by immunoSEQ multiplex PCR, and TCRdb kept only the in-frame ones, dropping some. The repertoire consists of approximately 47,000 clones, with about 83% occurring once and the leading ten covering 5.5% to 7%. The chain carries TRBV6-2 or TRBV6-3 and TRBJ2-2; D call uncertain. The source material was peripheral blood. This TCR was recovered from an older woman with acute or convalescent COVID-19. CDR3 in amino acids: CASSQFNTGELFF. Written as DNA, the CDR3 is TGTGCCAGCAGTCAGTTTAACACCGGGGAGCTGTTTTTT.